The 4 T cell receptor beta chains below were found in one sample sequenced in a study of shared clonotypes between healthy human individuals (TCRdb year 2020). For the CD8 naive samples, CD45RO-negative cells were positively selected for CCR7, yielding a CD45RA+CCR7+ population from which TemRA cells were excluded. The method behind the library was the immunoSEQ multiplex PCR assay. TCRdb carries this immuneACCESS record with in-frame sequences only. Its versions omit some clonotypes, under half of them owing to an unresolved V gene in the studies checked, with the rest unexplained. Here the sample has about 820,000 clones; 90% to 95% occur a single time. Approximately 25% of the sample belongs to the ten largest clones. Sequenced: naive CD8+ T cells sorted from blood. Taken with the paper, the label for cell subset or site translates to: CD45RA+CCR7+. These receptors were taken from a man aged 25-45 years in good health.

The chain uses TRBV6-1 and TRBJ1-1; no reliable D call. The CDR3 consists of 13 residues. V gave up 3 bases and J gave up 3 bases, with 8 bases separating them. Germline-derived CDR1 and CDR2 are MNHNS and SASEGT. DNA of the CDR3: TGTGCCAGCAGTGACTTTCTACACACTGAAGCTTTCTTT. It is translated as CASSDFLHTEAFF.

The chain employs TRBV14 and TRBJ1-1; no clear D gene. CDR1 is SGHDN, CDR2 FVKESK, per germline. Trimming removed 1 base at V and 11 bases at J, with 11 bases between. This CDR3 has 12 amino acids. The CDR3 DNA reads TGTGCCAGCAGCCAAGGGACCCTTGCCGCTTTCTTT. It translates to CASSQGTLAAFF.

The chain uses TRBV4-1 and TRBJ2-1; unclear D gene. Germline lookup yields CDR1 MGHRA and CDR2 YSYEKL. V lost 3 bases and J 11 bases, leaving 8 bases between the germline ends. This CDR3 is built from 11 residues. The CDR3 bases are TGCGCCAGCAGCCAGGCCCGCAAGCAGTTCTTC. Its translation is CASSQARKQFF.

On this clone: In the same sample, other DNA sequences code for this CDR3. The genes are TRBV28 and TRBJ2-3; D possibly uses TRBD1 or TRBD2 (5 bases each). Trimming stripped 8 bases from V and 6 bases from J, with 21 bases between. Germline-derived CDR1 and CDR2 are MDHEN and SYDVKM. The CDR3 totals 15 residues. The CDR3 sequence is CASSLYGGVGDTQYF. The CDR3 region has the DNA TGTGCCAGCTCCCTCTATGGGGGAGTCGGGGATACGCAGTATTTT. The variable domain in full, with the rest retrieved from reference TRBV28 and TRBJ2-3, is DVKVTQSSRYLVKRTGEKVFLECVQDMDHENMFWYRQDPGLGLRLIYFSYDVKMKEKGDIPEGYSVSREKKERFSLILESASTNQTSMYLCASSLYGGVGDTQYFGPGTRLTVL.